This T cell receptor (beta chain) was obtained from a study of CD8 T cells in Susac syndrome. The CDR3 has 19 amino acids. Per germline, CDR1 SGHAT and CDR2 FQNNGV. The ends lost 2 bases at V and 0 bases at J; junction bases unmatched: 13. Random hexamers were used to reverse transcribe an amount of about 0.45 to 1 ug RNA. The immunoSEQ assay covered 54 Vbeta and 13 Jbeta segments for CDR3. TCRdb called the immunoSEQ multiplex PCR reads again in MiXCR, with one record for every CDR3 protein. The table lists 330,000 or so distinct CDR3 sequences, 65% to 90% of them singletons. The sequenced sample was CD8+ T cells from PBMCs. The chain carries TRBV11-2 and TRBJ2-1, with TRBD2 identical over 7 bases. This TCR was recovered from a human donor with multiple sclerosis. CDR3 sequence: CASSLLGAGAMSSYNEQFF. CDR3 DNA sequence: TGTGCCAGCAGCTTACTTGGGGCGGGAGCAATGAGCTCCTACAATGAGCAGTTCTTC.